This T cell receptor beta chain comes out of a study of radiotherapy plus CTLA-4 blockade in lung cancer (dated by TCRdb to the late 2010s). Describing the broader study: Objective responses were observed in about 17% of enrolled patients, and disease control was achieved in approximately 29%.

Results and caveats for the whole study, not just this receptor: The strongest predictors of response, as reported, were early dynamic changes in blood T cell clones along with a rise in serum interferon-beta after radiation. After treatment with radiotherapy and ipilimumab, TCR clones that originated in tumors expanded in peripheral blood.

Trimming takes 4 bases off V and 5 bases off J; junction bases not matched to a gene: 8. CDR1 and CDR2 (SEHNR, FQNEAQ) derive from the germline V gene (reference sequence). The CDR3 covers 16 residues, taking in both the cysteine and the phenylalanine. The sequence is cut down to CDR3 DNA, 48 bases in frame from base 1. Focal radiation therapy combined with CTLA-4 blockade (ipilimumab) was tested in patients with chemo-refractory metastatic non-small-cell lung cancer. Receptor amplification or capture employed the immunoSEQ multiplex PCR assay. TCRdb holds this immuneACCESS table with in-frame rearrangements only. Some clones are missing; in checked studies, unresolved V genes explain under half, and the rest has no known cause. Recorded for this sample are tens of thousands of clones; 84% of them occurred a single time. Roughly 4.9% of the sample is taken by the ten largest. As concerns this clone: Its antigen remains undetermined. No base quality information exists; no much larger clone differs at one position.

Here the sequenced sample was peripheral blood, taken from a patient treated with radiotherapy plus ipilimumab. The rearrangement joined TRBV7-9 to TRBJ2-5; TRBD2 aligns with 12 central bases. This clonotype originated in a human donor with non-small cell lung cancer whose response to radiotherapy plus ipilimumab could not be evaluated. The CDR3 reads CASSSPLAGGRETQYF. The nucleotides are TGTGCCAGCAGCTCGCCACTAGCGGGAGGTCGTGAGACCCAGTACTTC.